The T cell receptor (beta chain) under discussion was sequenced for a study of neurological immune-mediated disorders. Described time point: longitudinal time-point 3. TCRdb called the 5' RACE reads again in MiXCR, with one record for every CDR3 protein. The top ten clones hold 10% to 12% of a sample with about 45,000 distinct CDR3 sequences, approximately 15% of them seen once. Many counts were recorded for this clonotype. This CDR3 comprises 17 residues. In germline, CDR1 is MNHEY, CDR2 SMNVEV (reference sequence). Trimming at V came to 5 bases and at J to 5 bases, leaving 13 bases not matched to a gene.

The chain carries TRBV27 and TRBJ2-2; TRBD1 matches at 8 bases. The TCR originated in a man aged 25 to 45 in good health. The sequencing sample was made of PBMCs. The CDR3 reads CASSDLLGQGRTGELFF. The CDR3 DNA follows: TGTGCCAGCAGTGACCTACTCGGACAGGGACGGACCGGGGAGCTGTTTTTT.